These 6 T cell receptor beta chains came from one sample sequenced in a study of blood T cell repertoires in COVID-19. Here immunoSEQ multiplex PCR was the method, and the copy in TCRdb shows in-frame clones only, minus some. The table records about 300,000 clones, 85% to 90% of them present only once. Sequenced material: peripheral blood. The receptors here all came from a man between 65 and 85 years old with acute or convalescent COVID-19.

Written as DNA, the CDR3 is TGCGCCAGCAGCTTGGGGACTAGCGGGTCGATAAACTCCTACGAGCAGTACTTC. Protein sequence: CASSLGTSGSINSYEQYF. The chain couples TRBV5-1 to TRBJ2-7; 11 bases agree with TRBD2. This CDR3 has 18 residues. V lost 0 bases and J lost 0; bases outside the gene matches: 8. Germline lookup yields CDR1 SGHRS and CDR2 YFSETQ.

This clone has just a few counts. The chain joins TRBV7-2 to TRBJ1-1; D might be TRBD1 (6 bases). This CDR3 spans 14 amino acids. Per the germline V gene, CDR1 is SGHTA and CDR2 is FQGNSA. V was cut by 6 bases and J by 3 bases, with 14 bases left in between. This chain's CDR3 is CASSFLGADTEAFF. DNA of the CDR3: TGTGCCAGCAGTTTCCTGGGGGCCGACACTGAAGCTTTCTTT.

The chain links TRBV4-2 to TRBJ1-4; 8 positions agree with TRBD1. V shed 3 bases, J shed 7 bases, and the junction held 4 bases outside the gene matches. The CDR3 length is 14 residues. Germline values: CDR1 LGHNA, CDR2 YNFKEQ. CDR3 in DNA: TGTGCCAGCAGCCAGGACAGGGCGGGTGAAAAACTGTTTTTT. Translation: CASSQDRAGEKLFF.

DNA for the CDR3: TGTGCCAGCAGTCAGACAAGCTATGGCTACACCTTC. Amino acids: CASSQTSYGYTF. This sequence joins TRBV6-2 or TRBV6-3 and TRBJ1-2, with no clear D. The germline V and J ends were trimmed by 5 bases and 4 bases, with 8 bases remaining between them. The CDR3 runs to 12 residues. Per the germline V gene, CDR1 is MNHEY and CDR2 is SVGEGT.

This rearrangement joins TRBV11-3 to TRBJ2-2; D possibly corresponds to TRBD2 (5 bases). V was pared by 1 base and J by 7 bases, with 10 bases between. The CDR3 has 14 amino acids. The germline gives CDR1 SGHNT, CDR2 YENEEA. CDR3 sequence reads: CASSLAREGGELFF. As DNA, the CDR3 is TGTGCCAGCAGCTTAGCGAGAGAGGGCGGGGAGCTGTTTTTT.

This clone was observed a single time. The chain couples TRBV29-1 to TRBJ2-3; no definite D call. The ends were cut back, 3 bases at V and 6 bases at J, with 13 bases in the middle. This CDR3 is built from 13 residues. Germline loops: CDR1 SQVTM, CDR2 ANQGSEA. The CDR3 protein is CSVESPGDDTQYF. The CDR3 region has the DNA TGCAGCGTTGAGAGTCCCGGAGACGATACGCAGTATTTT.